This T cell receptor beta chain was sequenced during a study of T-cell memory formation after mild COVID-19. With 0 bases clipped from V and 6 bases from J, the junction kept 4 bases outside the gene matches. The CDR3 extends over 16 amino acids. Germline V gene lookup returns CDR1 SGHTA and CDR2 FQGNSA. Study observations and caveats: In pre-infection memory, a portion of responding clones appeared, which suggested that cross-reactive memory joined. Day 15 to 85 contractors were CD4/CD8 balanced; later expanders leaned CD4+.

To note about this clonotype: Its target is not known.

TCRdb re-called the 5' RACE reads through MiXCR, storing one row per CDR3 protein. Of some 130,000 distinct CDR3 sequences in the sample, roughly 15% were seen once. Material for sequencing was PBMCs or a T cell subset sorted from them (not recorded which). The V call is TRBV7-2, the J call TRBJ2-7; 14 nucleotides line up with TRBD2. This TCR came from an adult woman who had mild COVID-19 (a few samples of this study predate the infection). Cell type and time point are not known. The CDR3 spells CASSLAMGLAGAEQYF. The CDR3 nucleotides are TGTGCCAGCAGCTTAGCGATGGGACTAGCGGGAGCCGAGCAGTACTTC.